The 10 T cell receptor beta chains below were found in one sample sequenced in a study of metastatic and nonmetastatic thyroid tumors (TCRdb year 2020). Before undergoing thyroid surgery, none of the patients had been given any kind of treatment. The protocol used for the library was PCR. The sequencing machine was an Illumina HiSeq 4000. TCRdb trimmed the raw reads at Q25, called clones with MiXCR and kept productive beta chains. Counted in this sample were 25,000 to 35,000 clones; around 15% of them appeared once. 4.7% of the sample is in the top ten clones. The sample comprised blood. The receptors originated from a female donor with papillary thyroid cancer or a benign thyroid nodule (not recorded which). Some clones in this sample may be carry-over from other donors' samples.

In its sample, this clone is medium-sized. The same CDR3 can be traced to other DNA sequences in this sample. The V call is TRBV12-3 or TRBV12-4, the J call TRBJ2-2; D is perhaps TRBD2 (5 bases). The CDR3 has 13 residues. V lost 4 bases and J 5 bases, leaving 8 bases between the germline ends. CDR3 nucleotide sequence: TGTGCCAGCAGTTACGGGGAGACCGGGGAGCTGTTTTTT. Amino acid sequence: CASSYGETGELFF.

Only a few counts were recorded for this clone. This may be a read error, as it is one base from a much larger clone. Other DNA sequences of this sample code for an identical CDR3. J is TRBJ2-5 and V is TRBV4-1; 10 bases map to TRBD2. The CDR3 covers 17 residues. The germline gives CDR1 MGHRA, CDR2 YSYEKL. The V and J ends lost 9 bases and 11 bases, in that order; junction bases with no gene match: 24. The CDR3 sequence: CASGVGLAGVGGRTQYF. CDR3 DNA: TGCGCCAGTGGGGTAGGGCTAGCGGGAGTGGGGGGCCGGACTCAGTACTTC.

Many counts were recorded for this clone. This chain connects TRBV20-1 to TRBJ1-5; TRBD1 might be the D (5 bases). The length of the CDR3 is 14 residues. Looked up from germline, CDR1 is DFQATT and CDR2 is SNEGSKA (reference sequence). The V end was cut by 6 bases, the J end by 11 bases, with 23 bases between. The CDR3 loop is CSANPQAGIRAQHF. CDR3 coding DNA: TGCAGTGCAAACCCTCAGGCAGGGATAAGAGCCCAGCATTTT.

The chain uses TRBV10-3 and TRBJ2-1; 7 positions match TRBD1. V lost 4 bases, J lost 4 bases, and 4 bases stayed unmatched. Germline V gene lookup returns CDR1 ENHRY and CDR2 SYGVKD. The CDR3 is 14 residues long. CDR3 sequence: CAISAGQIYNEQFF. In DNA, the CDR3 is TGTGCCATCAGTGCGGGACAGATATACAATGAGCAGTTCTTC.

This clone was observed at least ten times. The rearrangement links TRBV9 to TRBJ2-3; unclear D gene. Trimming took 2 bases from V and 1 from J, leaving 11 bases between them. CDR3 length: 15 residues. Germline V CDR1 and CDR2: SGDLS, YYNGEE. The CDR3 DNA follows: TGTGCCAGCAGCGTGGAGACACCGGGCACAGATACGCAGTATTTT. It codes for CASSVETPGTDTQYF. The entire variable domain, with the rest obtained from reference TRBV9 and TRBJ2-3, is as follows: DSGVTQTPKHLITATGQRVTLRCSPRSGDLSVYWYQQSLDQGLQFLIQYYNGEERAKGNILERFSAQQFPDLHSELNLSSLELGDSALYFCASSVETPGTDTQYFGPGTRLTVL.

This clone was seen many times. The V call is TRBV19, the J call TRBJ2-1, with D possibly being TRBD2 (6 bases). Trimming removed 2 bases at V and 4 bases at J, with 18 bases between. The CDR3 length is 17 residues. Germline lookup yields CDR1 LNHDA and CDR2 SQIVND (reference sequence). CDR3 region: CASSISGGMVGYNEQFF. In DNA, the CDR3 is TGTGCCAGTAGTATATCTGGCGGGATGGTAGGGTACAATGAGCAGTTCTTC. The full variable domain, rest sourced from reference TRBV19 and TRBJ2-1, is DGGITQSPKYLFRKEGQNVTLSCEQNLNHDAMYWYRQDPGQGLRLIYYSQIVNDFQKGDIAEGYSVSREKKESFPLTVTSAQKNPTAFYLCASSISGGMVGYNEQFFGPGTRLTVL.

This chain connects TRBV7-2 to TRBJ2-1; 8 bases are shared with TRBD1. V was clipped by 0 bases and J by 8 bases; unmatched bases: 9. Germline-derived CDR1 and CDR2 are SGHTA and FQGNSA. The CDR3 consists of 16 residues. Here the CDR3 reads CASSLARWQGAHEQFF. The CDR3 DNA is TGTGCCAGCAGCTTAGCGCGGTGGCAGGGGGCCCATGAGCAGTTCTTC.

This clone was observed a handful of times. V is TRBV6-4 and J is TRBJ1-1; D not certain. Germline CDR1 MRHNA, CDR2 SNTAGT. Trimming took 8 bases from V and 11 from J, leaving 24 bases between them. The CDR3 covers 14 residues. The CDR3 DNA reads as TGTGCCAGCCGTTGGGCGGGGAGAGGAGGCCGGGCTTTCTTT. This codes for CASRWAGRGGRAFF.

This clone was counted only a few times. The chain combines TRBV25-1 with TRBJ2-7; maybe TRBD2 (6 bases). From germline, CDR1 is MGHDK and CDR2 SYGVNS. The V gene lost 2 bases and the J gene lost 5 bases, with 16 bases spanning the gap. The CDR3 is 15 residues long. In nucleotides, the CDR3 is TGTGCCAGCAGTGAACGGTCTGGGGGGTCCGACGAGCAGTACTTC. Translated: CASSERSGGSDEQYF.

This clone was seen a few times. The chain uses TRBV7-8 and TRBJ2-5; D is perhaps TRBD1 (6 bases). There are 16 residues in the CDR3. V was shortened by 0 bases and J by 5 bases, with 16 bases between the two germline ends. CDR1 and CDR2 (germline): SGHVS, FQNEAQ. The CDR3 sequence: CASSLAYSAGDETQYF. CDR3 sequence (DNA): TGTGCCAGCAGCTTAGCCTATTCTGCAGGGGACGAGACCCAGTACTTC.